The 14 T cell receptor beta chains listed next were all sequenced from one sample in a study of cytomegalovirus exposure and HLA in healthy donors. 60 Vbeta and 13 Jbeta primers were used in PCR. The table came from immunoSEQ multiplex PCR; TCRdb's copy has only in-frame clones and leaves some out. This sample has roughly 90,000 clones, with roughly four fifths found just once. The sequenced sample consisted of PBMCs. These receptors all come from a man younger than 45 in good health and CMV-seropositive.

This clone was recorded a few times. V and J are TRBV10-2 and TRBJ1-2; 8 bases match TRBD1. This CDR3 has 11 amino acids. CDR1 is WSHSY and CDR2 is SAAADI in the germline V gene. With 10 bases clipped from V and 8 bases from J, the junction kept 6 bases outside the gene matches. The CDR3: CATRDRGGYTF. As DNA, the CDR3 is TGCGCCACAAGAGACAGGGGAGGCTACACCTTC.

The V gene is TRBV5-6, the J gene TRBJ2-7; 8 positions match TRBD1. Germline values: CDR1 SGHDT, CDR2 YYEEEE. There are 14 residues in the CDR3. With V trimmed by 4 bases and J by 5 bases, 8 bases remained unmatched. CDR3 nucleotides: TGTGCCAGCAGCCTGTTGGACAGGGCCCACGAGCAGTACTTC. Protein sequence: CASSLLDRAHEQYF.

This clone was observed a handful of times. This chain uses TRBV6-5 with TRBJ1-2, with 7 bases lining up with TRBD1. With V trimmed by 0 bases and J by 3 bases, 1 base remained unmatched. Germline V gene lookup returns CDR1 MNHEY and CDR2 SVGAGI. The CDR3 runs to 14 residues. The CDR3 sequence: CASSYSGQHYGYTF. DNA for the CDR3: TGTGCCAGCAGTTACTCGGGACAGCACTATGGCTACACCTTC.

This clone showed up just once. This chain connects TRBV2 to TRBJ2-2; 9 nucleotides agree with TRBD1. The V gene end was trimmed by 6 bases and the J gene end by 5 bases; junction bases not matched to a gene: 7. This CDR3 is built from 15 residues. Germline V lookup: CDR1 SNHLY, CDR2 FYNNEI. CDR3 in amino acids: CASSEPGQGTGELFF. CDR3 in DNA: TGTGCCAGCAGCGAACCGGGACAGGGAACCGGGGAGCTGTTTTTT. Full variable domain (remainder filled in from reference TRBV2 and TRBJ2-2): EPEVTQTPSHQVTQMGQEVILRCVPISNHLYFYWYRQILGQKVEFLVSFYNNEISEKSEIFDDQFSVERPDGSNFTLKIRSTKLEDSAMYFCASSEPGQGTGELFFGEGSRLTVL.

V usage is TRBV5-1 and J usage is TRBJ2-1; 9 bases line up with TRBD2. The V gene end was trimmed by 4 bases and the J gene end by 6 bases; junction bases not matched to a gene: 5. Germline V lookup: CDR1 SGHRS, CDR2 YFSETQ. The CDR3 totals 14 residues. The CDR3 region is CASSLLAGFNEQFF. The CDR3 DNA is TGCGCCAGCAGCCTCCTAGCGGGGTTCAATGAGCAGTTCTTC.

V is TRBV5-4 and J is TRBJ2-7; 8 nucleotides line up with TRBD2. This CDR3 contains 16 residues. CDR1 is SGHNT and CDR2 is YYREEE in the germline V gene (reference sequence). V shed 0 bases, J shed 3 bases, and the junction held 8 bases outside the gene matches. Written as DNA, the CDR3 is TGTGCCAGCAGCTTGGGTGGACTAGCTAGGCTCTACGAGCAGTACTTC. Translation: CASSLGGLARLYEQYF.

The J gene is TRBJ2-5, the V gene TRBV10-3; TRBD2 agrees at 8 bases. The DNA matches TRBJ2-7 better at its end, which makes the J call doubtful. The CDR3 runs to 16 residues. Per germline, CDR1 ENHRY and CDR2 SYGVKD. The CDR3 DNA is TGTGCCATCAGTTCCCGTTCAGCGGGAGTTTTGGACGAGCAGTACTTC. It translates to CAISSRSAGVLDEQYF.

This chain links TRBV11-2 with TRBJ1-2, with TRBD1 identical over 9 bases. CDR3 length equals 13 residues. Germline V gene sequence: CDR1 SGHAT, CDR2 FQNNGV. J gave up 8 bases and V 1 base, and 2 bases lay outside the gene matches. The CDR3 sequence: CASSLVGQGGYTF. CDR3 in DNA: TGTGCCAGCAGCTTAGTGGGACAGGGAGGCTACACCTTC.

J is TRBJ2-7 and V is TRBV5-1, with 10 bases aligning to TRBD1. This CDR3 region has 15 residues. Trimming cost V 4 bases and J 7 bases; bases outside gene matches: 11. The germline V gene encodes CDR1 SGHRS and CDR2 YFSETQ. The CDR3 DNA is TGCGCCAGCAGCCCCGGGGACAGGGGCCTTTCGGAGCAGTACTTC. This codes for CASSPGDRGLSEQYF.

The gene calls are TRBV6-5 and TRBJ2-5; tentatively, D is TRBD2 (6 bases). The J call may be wrong; the DNA end is better matched by TRBJ2-7. Germline V gene data show CDR1 as MNHEY and CDR2 as SVGAGI. This CDR3 spans 14 amino acids. The CDR3 sequence is CASSLGRTNDEQYF. The DNA of the CDR3 is TGTGCCAGCAGCCTAGGCCGGACTAACGACGAGCAGTACTTC.

This clone was found a few times. This rearrangement joins TRBV30 to TRBJ1-2; D remains ambiguous. Germline values: CDR1 GTSNPN, CDR2 SVGIG (reference sequence). The CDR3 extends over 16 amino acids. Trimming took off 4 bases at V and 1 base at J, with 19 bases between the two ends. This chain's CDR3 is CAWTAGRGGFNYGYTF. The CDR3 DNA reads as TGTGCCTGGACGGCCGGCCGGGGAGGATTTAACTATGGCTACACCTTC.

V usage is TRBV28 and J usage is TRBJ2-7; TRBD1 agrees at 8 bases. CDR1 MDHEN and CDR2 SYDVKM come from the germline V gene. This CDR3 spans 17 amino acids. The J segment lost 0 bases and the V segment lost 1 base, leaving 8 bases of the junction unmatched. The CDR3 protein is CASSLSRQGLSSYEQYF. The CDR3 DNA sequence: TGTGCCAGCAGTTTATCCCGACAGGGGCTGAGCTCCTACGAGCAGTACTTC.

This clone was found once. The chain is built from TRBV5-4 and TRBJ2-3; 11 bases line up with TRBD2. This CDR3 comprises 15 residues. Per germline, CDR1 SGHNT and CDR2 YYREEE (reference sequence). With 4 bases clipped from V and 3 bases from J, the junction kept 4 bases outside the gene matches. The CDR3 sequence: CASSPGTSGTDTQYF. The CDR3 DNA reads TGTGCCAGCAGCCCCGGGACTAGCGGAACAGATACGCAGTATTTT.

This chain joins TRBV28 and TRBJ1-5; weak D call: TRBD1 (5 bases). This CDR3 region has 16 residues. The V gene lost 2 bases and the J gene lost 3 bases, with 14 bases spanning the gap. In germline, CDR1 is MDHEN, CDR2 SYDVKM. CDR3 sequence (DNA): TGTGCCAGCAGTTTAATCGGCGCAGGGATCAATCAGCCCCAGCATTTT. This codes for CASSLIGAGINQPQHF.